The next 6 T cell receptor beta chains were all read from a single sample in a study of OX40 agonist ivuxolimab in advanced cancers. This table comes from immunoSEQ multiplex PCR, and its TCRdb copy is limited to in-frame clones, with some not included. The data contain 15,000 to 25,000 clones, 65% to 85% of them singletons. The starting material was CD4+ or CD8+ T cells sorted from blood, obtained in a trial of the OX40 agonist ivuxolimab. The receptors were sampled from an adult with an advanced solid tumor such as melanoma, head and neck, liver or kidney cancer.

The chain is built from TRBV6-5 and TRBJ2-7; 7 nucleotides align to TRBD2. V gave up 6 bases and J gave up 9 bases; unmatched junction bases: 5. Looked up from germline, CDR1 is MNHEY and CDR2 is SVGAGI. CDR3 size: 11 residues. In DNA form, the CDR3 reads TGTGCCAGCAGCTCTAGCGGAAGGCAGTACTTC. Translation gives CASSSSGRQYF.

This sequence joins TRBV19 and TRBJ1-2, with unresolved D. Germline V lookup: CDR1 LNHDA, CDR2 SQIVND (reference sequence). The V end lost 1 base, the J end lost 5 bases, and 14 bases lay between the germline ends. CDR3 length: 15 amino acids. The CDR3, as DNA: TGTGCCAGTAGTATAGCGGCAGCCCGAGAGTATGGCTACACCTTC. This encodes CASSIAAAREYGYTF. Drawing the rest from reference TRBV19 and TRBJ1-2, the complete variable domain is DGGITQSPKYLFRKEGQNVTLSCEQNLNHDAMYWYRQDPGQGLRLIYYSQIVNDFQKGDIAEGYSVSREKKESFPLTVTSAQKNPTAFYLCASSIAAAREYGYTFGSGTRLTVV.

This clone appeared a few times. This chain links TRBV19 with TRBJ2-7, with a possible D match to TRBD1 (5 bases). V was cut by 3 bases and J by 3 bases, with 12 bases left in between. This CDR3 region has 14 residues. Looked up from germline, CDR1 is LNHDA and CDR2 is SQIVND (reference sequence). The CDR3 loop is CASSMLPGRYEQYF. The CDR3 nucleotides read TGTGCCAGTAGTATGCTGCCAGGGCGCTACGAGCAGTACTTC.

This clone was detected a few times. The V and J genes are TRBV6-4 and TRBJ1-5; the D is unclear. V was pared by 7 bases and J by 0 bases, with 19 bases between. Germline V gives CDR1 MRHNA, CDR2 SNTAGT. There are 17 residues in the CDR3. CDR3 sequence (DNA): TGTGCCAGCAATCCGAAAGAGAACCCATATAGCAATCAGCCCCAGCATTTT. This encodes CASNPKENPYSNQPQHF.

The genes are TRBV4-1 and TRBJ2-1, with D unresolved. Germline V gene data show CDR1 as MGHRA and CDR2 as YSYEKL. Trimming left V 0 bases short and J 3 bases short, with 12 bases between. The CDR3 has 16 amino acids. This CDR3 reads CASSQDPLEYYNEQFF. CDR3 in DNA: TGCGCCAGCAGCCAAGATCCCCTAGAGTACTACAATGAGCAGTTCTTC.

This clone occurred once. The chain is built from TRBV19 and TRBJ2-1, with 8 bases that match TRBD2. The CDR3 contains 15 residues. V shed 5 bases and J 0 bases; nucleotides not matched to a gene: 3. CDR1 and CDR2 (germline): LNHDA, SQIVND (reference sequence). The CDR3 DNA follows: TGTGCCAGTAGTCTCGGGGGGGGCTCCTACAATGAGCAGTTCTTC. This translates into CASSLGGGSYNEQFF.